The 17 T cell receptor beta chains listed next were all sequenced from one sample in a study of T cell repertoires in cytomegalovirus infection. One entry per CDR3 protein results from TCRdb running MiXCR on the reads. Here the sample spans about 490,000 distinct CDR3 sequences, more than 20% being singletons. The material sequenced was PBMCs. These receptors all come from a human donor in good health (CMV status not recorded). Some clones in this sample may be carry-over from other donors' samples.

This clonotype appeared a few times. This sequence joins TRBV27 and TRBJ1-1; 7 positions match TRBD1. Trimming cost V 3 bases and J 3 bases; bases outside gene matches: 7. The CDR3 is 15 residues long. Germline CDR1 is MNHEY and CDR2 is SMNVEV (reference sequence). The CDR3 spells CASSFGTTGDTEAFF. The CDR3 DNA is TGTGCCAGCAGTTTCGGTACAACAGGGGACACTGAAGCTTTCTTT.

The V gene is TRBV7-8, the J gene TRBJ2-5; unclear D gene. Germline CDR1 is SGHVS and CDR2 is FQNEAQ. Trimming removed 5 bases from V and 5 bases from J, with 9 bases in between. This CDR3 is built from 12 residues. The DNA for the CDR3 is TGTGCCAGCAGCCGAAAAGGGGAGACCCAGTACTTC. Amino acid sequence: CASSRKGETQYF.

The CDR3 loop reads CSAPTGGITEAFF. The CDR3 DNA is TGCAGTGCGCCTACAGGGGGGATCACTGAAGCTTTCTTT. The rearrangement links TRBV20-1 to TRBJ1-1; 8 bases match TRBD1. This CDR3 has 13 residues. Germline loops: CDR1 DFQATT, CDR2 SNEGSKA (reference sequence). J lost 4 bases, V lost 6 bases, and 7 bases had no gene match.

The chain is built from TRBV6-2 or TRBV6-3 and TRBJ2-1; 10 nucleotides match TRBD1. Germline V gene lookup returns CDR1 MNHEY and CDR2 SVGEGT. This CDR3 contains 14 residues. V shed 8 bases and J 8 bases; nucleotides not matched to a gene: 9. In DNA, the CDR3 is TGTGCCAGCTTCGGTCCGGACAGGGGGTATGAGCAGTTCTTC. Amino acids: CASFGPDRGYEQFF.

In this sample, this clonotype turned up a few times. The J gene is TRBJ2-1, the V gene TRBV5-4; D unresolved. The CDR3 is made up of 14 amino acids. V was pared by 4 bases and J by 8 bases, with 16 bases between. The germline CDR1 and CDR2 sequences are SGHNT and YYREEE (reference sequence). As DNA, the CDR3 is TGTGCCAGCAGCATCGATACAGCCGGCGATGAGCAGTTCTTC. Protein sequence: CASSIDTAGDEQFF.

The chain couples TRBV7-9 to TRBJ2-1; D might be TRBD1 or TRBD2, each matching 5 bases. CDR3 size: 13 residues. From germline, CDR1 is SEHNR and CDR2 FQNEAQ (reference sequence). V gave up 1 base and J gave up 15 bases, with 16 bases separating them. The DNA of the CDR3 is TGTGCCAGCAGCTTAGTGGGGACCCACGGTATGTTCTTC. It codes for CASSLVGTHGMFF.

In this sample, this clonotype turned up once. The chain has TRBV29-1 and TRBJ2-3; D may be TRBD2 (6 bases). This CDR3 spans 13 amino acids. Germline assignment: CDR1 SQVTM and CDR2 ANQGSEA. V lost 1 base, J lost 4 bases, and 9 bases lay in between. Here the CDR3 reads CSVEVGGADTQYF. In nucleotides, the CDR3 is TGCAGCGTTGAAGTTGGAGGGGCAGATACGCAGTATTTT.

This clonotype was picked up a small number of times. V is TRBV5-1 and J is TRBJ1-1; D gene unclear. Trimming cost V 1 base and J 0 bases, with 7 bases left between them. Germline CDR1 reads SGHRS; CDR2 reads YFSETQ. This CDR3 has 14 residues. The CDR3 region is CASSLLSVNTEAFF. DNA of the CDR3: TGCGCCAGCAGCTTGTTATCGGTGAACACTGAAGCTTTCTTT.

This clonotype occurred many times. The V call is TRBV7-2, the J call TRBJ1-5, with D possibly being TRBD1 (6 bases). This CDR3 comprises 15 residues. With 7 bases removed from V and 4 bases from J, the gap between germline ends came to 17 bases. Germline-derived CDR1 and CDR2 are SGHTA and FQGNSA. CDR3 in DNA: TGTGCCAGCACCCAACAGGGAGGTAGGAATCAGCCCCAGCATTTT. It encodes CASTQQGGRNQPQHF.

This clonotype turned up a few times. The chain joins TRBV7-3 to TRBJ2-5; 8 nucleotides line up with TRBD2. The CDR3 covers 14 residues. With V trimmed by 5 bases and J by 4 bases, 6 bases remained unmatched. Per germline, CDR1 SGHTA and CDR2 FQGTGA. The DNA of the CDR3 is TGTGCCAGCAGCCTGGGACTAGTAAGAGAGACCCAGTACTTC. Protein sequence: CASSLGLVRETQYF.

The sample holds a few counts of this clonotype. The chain uses TRBV6-5 and TRBJ2-1; 10 nucleotides match TRBD1. Germline V gene sequence: CDR1 MNHEY, CDR2 SVGAGI. The ends lost 4 bases at V and 8 bases at J; junction bases unmatched: 2. The length of the CDR3 is 13 residues. The CDR3 loop reads CASSLGQGYEQFF. CDR3 in DNA: TGTGCCAGCAGTTTGGGACAGGGGTATGAGCAGTTCTTC.

The V and J genes are TRBV20-1 and TRBJ2-7; perhaps TRBD2 as D (5 bases). Germline CDR1 and CDR2: DFQATT and SNEGSKA (reference sequence). V lost 0 bases and J lost 4, with 19 bases in between. The CDR3 runs 16 residues. The CDR3 loop reads CSARDRGSRQAYEQYV. The CDR3 DNA is TGCAGTGCTAGAGATCGGGGTTCGCGGCAGGCGTACGAGCAGTACGTC.

This clonotype was seen a few times. The genes are TRBV11-3 and TRBJ1-1; the D is unclear. Germline values: CDR1 SGHNT, CDR2 YENEEA. The CDR3 contains 12 residues. The V gene lost 6 bases and the J gene lost 5 bases, with 10 bases spanning the gap. This CDR3 reads CASRVVGTEAFF. CDR3 coding DNA: TGTGCCAGCAGAGTGGTGGGAACTGAAGCTTTCTTT.

The chain uses TRBV12-3 or TRBV12-4 and TRBJ2-3, with D perhaps TRBD2 (5 bases). The CDR3 consists of 18 residues. V shed 2 bases and J shed 0 bases, with 18 bases lying between them. The CDR3 DNA follows: TGTGCCAGCAGTTTATCGGGGTTAGCAAGTAGGAGCACAGATACGCAGTATTTT. It codes for CASSLSGLASRSTDTQYF.

This clonotype showed up just a few times. The chain employs TRBV7-9 and TRBJ2-5; 9 bases map to TRBD2. J lost 7 bases, V lost 5 bases, and 14 bases had no gene match. Germline values: CDR1 SEHNR, CDR2 FQNEAQ (reference sequence). The CDR3 length is 16 residues. This chain's CDR3 is CASSTYGAGGLGTQYF. In nucleotides, the CDR3 is TGTGCCAGCAGCACTTACGGCGCGGGAGGGCTGGGGACCCAGTACTTC. The full variable domain, in which reference TRBV7-9 and TRBJ2-5 provide the parts outside the CDR3, is DTGVSQNPRHKITKRGQNVTFRCDPISEHNRLYWYRQTLGQGPEFLTYFQNEAQLEKSRLLSDRFSAERPKGSFSTLEIQRTEQGDSAMYLCASSTYGAGGLGTQYFGPGTRLLVL.

This chain links TRBV20-1 with TRBJ2-1; no clear D. CDR3 size: 14 residues. V lost 0 bases and J lost 2, with 8 bases in between. The germline V gene has CDR1 DFQATT and CDR2 SNEGSKA (reference sequence). DNA of the CDR3: TGCAGTGCTAGAGATCGGCGGACCTACAATGAGCAGTTCTTC. This gives the protein CSARDRRTYNEQFF.

The genes are TRBV2 and TRBJ1-5; D not resolved. V dropped 3 bases and J dropped 5 bases, with 11 bases sitting between them. CDR1 is SNHLY, CDR2 FYNNEI, per germline. The CDR3 sequence is 14 residues long. The DNA for the CDR3 is TGTGCCAGCAGTGATGAGAAGGAACATCAGCCCCAGCATTTT. It is translated as CASSDEKEHQPQHF.